The 29 T cell receptor beta chains listed next were all sequenced from one sample in a study of shared clonotypes between healthy human individuals. Clones were sequenced by immunoSEQ multiplex PCR, and TCRdb holds only the in-frame ones, with some missing. In the table there are about 2.4 million clones, 93% of which are singletons. The specimen was naive CD4+ T cells from PBMCs. Subset defined: CD45RA+ positively selected. Every receptor here comes from a man aged 18-30 years in good health. Some clones in this sample may be carry-over from other donors' samples.

This sequence joins TRBV10-3 and TRBJ1-2, with D tentatively TRBD1 (6 bases). The CDR3 has 14 amino acids. Germline assignment: CDR1 ENHRY and CDR2 SYGVKD. V was shortened by 6 bases and J by 4 bases, with 15 bases between the two germline ends. This CDR3 is CAISSGQLFYGYTF. The DNA of the CDR3 is TGTGCCATCAGCTCCGGACAGCTTTTCTATGGCTACACCTTC.

This rearrangement joins TRBV27 to TRBJ2-1, with a tentative D call TRBD2 (5 bases). V was clipped by 3 bases and J by 5 bases, with 11 bases between them. CDR1 is MNHEY, CDR2 SMNVEV, per germline (reference sequence). CDR3 length: 14 amino acids. The CDR3 spells CASSFSGNDNEQFF. CDR3 nucleotide sequence: TGTGCCAGCAGTTTCAGCGGAAATGACAATGAGCAGTTCTTC.

This sequence joins TRBV6-5 and TRBJ2-7; weak D call: TRBD1 (6 bases). The germline V gene has CDR1 MNHEY and CDR2 SVGAGI. The CDR3 is 13 amino acids. The V end lost 7 bases, the J end lost 5 bases, and 15 bases lay between the germline ends. CDR3 region: CASNRARGHEQYF. The CDR3 region has the DNA TGTGCCAGCAACAGGGCCCGGGGCCACGAGCAGTACTTC.

V is TRBV28 and J is TRBJ2-6; D uncertain. CDR1 and CDR2 (germline): MDHEN, SYDVKM. Deletions cut 5 bases from V and 3 bases from J, with 8 bases between. The CDR3 is 14 residues long. CDR3 DNA: TGTGCCAGCAGTCCCTTGGTTGGGGCCAACGTCCTGACTTTC. Encoded protein: CASSPLVGANVLTF.

In the case of this clone: Additional DNA sequences in this sample encode the identical CDR3. The chain carries TRBV5-1 and TRBJ2-7; TRBD1 matches at 7 bases. Germline V gene lookup returns CDR1 SGHRS and CDR2 YFSETQ. The V segment lost 0 bases and the J segment 4 bases; nucleotides outside the gene matches: 4. This CDR3 region has 14 residues. CDR3 nucleotide sequence: TGCGCCAGCAGCTTGGAACAGGGGTCTTACGAGCAGTACTTC. Translating gives CASSLEQGSYEQYF.

The J gene is TRBJ2-2, the V gene TRBV9; D gene unclear. The V end was cut by 0 bases, the J end by 4 bases, with 10 bases between. The CDR3 extends over 15 amino acids. Germline lookup yields CDR1 SGDLS and CDR2 YYNGEE. The CDR3 nucleotides are TGTGCCAGCAGCGTAGCTGGGTGGTCCACCGGGGAGCTGTTTTTT. Amino acids: CASSVAGWSTGELFF. Variable domain in full (rest from reference TRBV9 and TRBJ2-2): DSGVTQTPKHLITATGQRVTLRCSPRSGDLSVYWYQQSLDQGLQFLIQYYNGEERAKGNILERFSAQQFPDLHSELNLSSLELGDSALYFCASSVAGWSTGELFFGEGSRLTVL.

The chain has TRBV15 and TRBJ2-7; TRBD1 is a possible D gene (6 bases). The V gene's germline CDR1 is LNHNV and CDR2 YYDKDF (reference sequence). The CDR3 is 15 residues long. V lost 0 bases, J lost 6 bases, and 15 bases lay in between. Written as DNA, the CDR3 is TGTGCCACCAGCAGAGATAGTTGGACAGTCGCCGAGCAGTACTTC. This translates into CATSRDSWTVAEQYF.

In its sample, this clone was seen a few times. The rearrangement joins TRBV4-3 to TRBJ1-1, with D uncertain. This CDR3 is 15 amino acids long. Germline CDR1 reads LGHNA; CDR2 reads YSLEER. The germline V and J ends were trimmed by 0 bases and 3 bases, with 11 bases remaining between them. CDR3 sequence reads: CASSQDMGGDTEAFF. CDR3 coding DNA: TGCGCCAGCAGCCAAGATATGGGTGGGGACACTGAAGCTTTCTTT.

This chain uses TRBV28 with TRBJ1-5, with D hard to call. This CDR3 has 15 residues. Trimming removed 5 bases from V and 2 bases from J, with 13 bases in between. Germline CDR1 is MDHEN and CDR2 is SYDVKM. The CDR3 reads CASSAPGRGNQPQHF. Here the CDR3 DNA reads TGTGCCAGCAGTGCCCCTGGGCGCGGCAATCAGCCCCAGCATTTT.

The rearrangement joins TRBV6-1 to TRBJ2-5, with 8 bases aligning to TRBD2. The DNA end is more similar to TRBJ2-7, so the J call may be wrong. Germline lookup yields CDR1 MNHNS and CDR2 SASEGT. The CDR3 is 14 amino acids. The DNA for the CDR3 is TGTGCCAGCAGTGCCGGGGGGGCACGGTACGAGCAGTACTTC. Its protein is CASSAGGARYEQYF.

The chain is built from TRBV7-9 and TRBJ1-1; the D is unclear. The germline V gene has CDR1 SEHNR and CDR2 FQNEAQ (reference sequence). V lost 5 bases to trimming and J lost 6 bases, with 13 bases between them. CDR3 length: 13 residues. CDR3 loop: CASSTTDGSEAFF. The CDR3 nucleotides are TGTGCCAGCAGCACGACGGACGGGTCTGAAGCTTTCTTT. The whole variable domain, filled in from reference TRBV7-9 and TRBJ1-1, reads DTGVSQNPRHKITKRGQNVTFRCDPISEHNRLYWYRQTLGQGPEFLTYFQNEAQLEKSRLLSDRFSAERPKGSFSTLEIQRTEQGDSAMYLCASSTTDGSEAFFGQGTRLTVV.

The genes are TRBV19 and TRBJ1-5; the match to TRBD1 covers 7 bases. V lost 6 bases to trimming and J lost 11 bases; unmatched junction nucleotides: 13. The CDR3 extends over 14 amino acids. Per the germline V gene, CDR1 is LNHDA and CDR2 is SQIVND (reference sequence). CDR3 loop: CASRGDSVALAQHF. In nucleotides, the CDR3 is TGTGCCAGTAGAGGGGACAGCGTAGCGTTGGCCCAGCATTTT.

The rearrangement joins TRBV5-1 to TRBJ1-4; D is possibly TRBD1 (6 bases). Trimming removed 2 bases from V and 7 bases from J, with 12 bases in between. The CDR3 has 14 residues. The germline CDR1 and CDR2 sequences are SGHRS and YFSETQ. The CDR3 coding sequence is TGCGCCAGCAGCTTTGGGGACATCGTTGAAAAACTGTTTTTT. Its translation is CASSFGDIVEKLFF.

The chain combines TRBV6-6 with TRBJ2-5; 8 bases are shared with TRBD1. The germline V gene has CDR1 MNHNY and CDR2 SVGAGI (reference sequence). The CDR3 length is 15 residues. V lost 6 bases and J lost 4; bases outside the gene matches: 10. The CDR3 loop is CASRPPQGAGETQYF. In DNA form, the CDR3 reads TGTGCCAGCAGACCCCCCCAGGGGGCGGGAGAGACCCAGTACTTC.

V and J are TRBV28 and TRBJ2-2; D possibly uses TRBD1 or TRBD2 (5 bases each). Germline assignment: CDR1 MDHEN and CDR2 SYDVKM. The CDR3 extends over 13 amino acids. V gave up 10 bases and J gave up 6 bases, with 15 bases separating them. Here the CDR3 reads CATLGDAAGELFF. CDR3 DNA sequence: TGTGCCACCCTAGGGGACGCCGCCGGGGAGCTGTTTTTT.

J is TRBJ2-7 and V is TRBV19, with TRBD2 matching 7 bases. The V segment lost 6 bases and the J segment 6 bases; nucleotides outside the gene matches: 11. Germline V gene lookup returns CDR1 LNHDA and CDR2 SQIVND (reference sequence). CDR3 length: 14 amino acids. The CDR3 DNA reads TGTGCCAGTAGGTACGGCGGGAGTTTCGGCGAGCAGTACTTC. It encodes CASRYGGSFGEQYF.

The chain joins TRBV9 to TRBJ2-3, with D possibly matching TRBD2 (5 bases). The CDR3 is 14 amino acids. From germline, CDR1 is SGDLS and CDR2 YYNGEE. V lost 4 bases, J lost 5 bases, and 14 bases lay in between. CDR3 bases: TGTGCCAGCAGCAGAGCGGCGCACGGAGATACGCAGTATTTT. Translating gives CASSRAAHGDTQYF.

This clone was found a few times. V is TRBV19 and J is TRBJ1-2, with D possibly being TRBD1 (5 bases). This CDR3 region has 15 residues. Germline CDR1 is LNHDA and CDR2 is SQIVND (reference sequence). Trimming took 5 bases from V and 4 from J, leaving 17 bases between them. CDR3 residues: CASSFAGEESYGYTF. CDR3 sequence (DNA): TGTGCCAGTAGTTTCGCGGGGGAGGAAAGCTATGGCTACACCTTC.

The chain carries TRBV25-1 and TRBJ2-7, with D perhaps TRBD2 (5 bases). The germline V and J ends were trimmed by 4 bases and 6 bases, with 16 bases remaining between them. Germline CDR1 MGHDK, CDR2 SYGVNS. CDR3 length equals 14 residues. The CDR3 DNA reads TGTGCCAGCAGTGTAACTAGTCTCGGGGTCGAGCAGTACTTC. Translating it yields CASSVTSLGVEQYF.

This clone was seen only once. CDR3 bases: TGTGCCAGCTCACCATACCTCGAGCAGGGAGGCACAGATACGCAGTATTTT. This gives the protein CASSPYLEQGGTDTQYF. The chain is built from TRBV18 and TRBJ2-3; either TRBD1 or TRBD2 may supply D (5 bases each). V lost 2 bases to trimming and J lost 1 base, with 16 bases between them. The CDR3 has 17 amino acids. Germline V gene lookup returns CDR1 KGHSH and CDR2 LQKENI.

The chain is built from TRBV5-1 and TRBJ1-2; no reliable D call. Germline-derived CDR1 and CDR2 are SGHRS and YFSETQ. CDR3 length: 14 residues. Between the trimmed V and J ends, which lost 0 bases and 3 bases, there was a span of 9 bases. This chain's CDR3 is CASSLAPRDYGYTF. The CDR3 nucleotides are TGCGCCAGCAGCTTGGCACCCCGGGACTATGGCTACACCTTC. Full variable domain (remainder filled in from reference TRBV5-1 and TRBJ1-2): KAGVTQTPRYLIKTRGQQVTLSCSPISGHRSVSWYQQTPGQGLQFLFEYFSETQRNKGNFPGRFSGRQFSNSRSEMNVSTLELGDSALYLCASSLAPRDYGYTFGSGTRLTVV.

The chain recombines TRBV28 with TRBJ1-6, with 11 bases lining up with TRBD1. The junction had 8 bases not matched to a gene; V was cut back by 7 bases and J by 12 bases. Germline V gene data show CDR1 as MDHEN and CDR2 as SYDVKM. The CDR3 length is 14 residues. This chain's CDR3 is CASIPGTGGLPLHF. DNA for the CDR3: TGTGCCAGCATCCCCGGGACAGGGGGGCTACCCCTCCACTTT.

This sequence joins TRBV25-1 and TRBJ1-2, with 12 nucleotides matching TRBD1. Trimming removed 6 bases from V and 8 bases from J; junction bases left unmatched: 16. The CDR3 extends over 17 amino acids. Per germline, CDR1 MGHDK and CDR2 SYGVNS. In DNA form, the CDR3 reads TGTGCCAGCAGCGGATCCGGGACAGGGGGCCCCATCGGAGGCTACACCTTC. This codes for CASSGSGTGGPIGGYTF.

DNA for the CDR3: TGTGCCACCAGCACCCGGCAGGGGTCCGATACGCAGTATTTT. As protein: CATSTRQGSDTQYF. This chain joins TRBV15 and TRBJ2-3, with D maybe TRBD1 (6 bases). Looked up from germline, CDR1 is LNHNV and CDR2 is YYDKDF (reference sequence). The length of the CDR3 is 14 residues. Trimming took off 4 bases at V and 6 bases at J, with 14 bases between the two ends.

This clone has a single count. This chain joins TRBV5-5 and TRBJ2-7; 8 bases align to TRBD1. Trimming removed 4 bases from V and 4 bases from J; junction bases left unmatched: 4. The V gene's germline CDR1 is SGHKS and CDR2 YYEKEE (reference sequence). This CDR3 spans 13 amino acids. CDR3 in amino acids: CASSLRGLYEQYF. The CDR3 DNA reads TGTGCCAGCAGCCTCAGGGGGCTGTACGAGCAGTACTTC.

The J gene is TRBJ2-7, the V gene TRBV6-1; perhaps TRBD2 as D (5 bases). Germline V gene sequence: CDR1 MNHNS, CDR2 SASEGT. Trimming took off 8 bases at V and 3 bases at J, with 8 bases between the two ends. The CDR3 has 11 amino acids. The CDR3 coding sequence is TGTGCCAGCCTTAGCGACTACGAGCAGTACTTC. It specifies CASLSDYEQYF.

This sequence joins TRBV28 and TRBJ2-7; D not resolved. The CDR3 runs 13 residues. V dropped 2 bases and J dropped 3 bases, with 8 bases sitting between them. Germline V gene sequence: CDR1 MDHEN, CDR2 SYDVKM. The CDR3: CASSLVGYYEQYF. The CDR3 bases are TGTGCCAGCAGTTTAGTAGGGTACTACGAGCAGTACTTC.

DNA for the CDR3: TGTGCCTGGAGTGAGGGCTATCGGGGCACAGATACGCAGTATTTT. Encoded protein: CAWSEGYRGTDTQYF. The gene calls are TRBV30 and TRBJ2-3; D not certain. Germline loops: CDR1 GTSNPN, CDR2 SVGIG (reference sequence). Deletions cut 1 base from V and 1 base from J, with 12 bases between. The CDR3 has 15 amino acids.

The chain combines TRBV5-1 with TRBJ1-2; D is ambiguous. The V gene's germline CDR1 is SGHRS and CDR2 YFSETQ. The V end lost 0 bases, the J end lost 6 bases, and 9 bases lay between the germline ends. CDR3 length: 13 residues. The CDR3 is CASSLGLQNGYTF. The DNA of the CDR3 is TGCGCCAGCAGCTTGGGGCTACAGAATGGCTACACCTTC.